A selection of T cell receptor beta chains follows, all from one sample in a study of chemoradiotherapy in HPV16-positive cancers. Using immunoSEQ multiplex PCR, the repertoire was profiled, and TCRdb retains in-frame clones only, with some absent. The repertoire has over 10,000 clones, 60% to 85% of them found once; the top ten carry approximately 1.5%. This specimen was acquired from a patient who underwent chemoradiotherapy. Every receptor here comes from a human donor with HPV-associated anogenital cancer. The CDR3 runs from the conserved cysteine through the conserved F or W. Each record gives: D gene, J gene, V gene, clone size, CDR3 protein, CDR3 DNA. The D gene is left open where the match is weak. Expanded clones are given a class, and other clones once, few, many or no size at all.

D gene: NA
J gene: TRBJ1-3
V gene: TRBV5-4
clone size: NA
CDR3 protein: CASSLGSSRNTIYF
CDR3 DNA: TGTGCCAGCAGCTTGGGTTCATCCAGAAACACCATATATTTT

D gene: NA
J gene: TRBJ1-6
V gene: TRBV7-2
clone size: NA
CDR3 protein: CASGRQPGRSPLHF
CDR3 DNA: TGTGCCAGCGGTCGACAGCCCGGACGTTCACCCCTCCACTTT

D gene: NA
J gene: TRBJ2-3
V gene: TRBV7-9
clone size: NA
CDR3 protein: CASSSSGVSTDTQYF
CDR3 DNA: TGTGCCAGCAGCTCTTCGGGGGTTTCTACAGATACGCAGTATTTT

D gene: NA
J gene: TRBJ1-5
V gene: TRBV5-8
clone size: NA
CDR3 protein: CASSFPPLQPQHF
CDR3 DNA: TGTGCCAGCAGCTTTCCCCCTTTGCAGCCCCAGCATTTT

D gene: NA
J gene: TRBJ1-5
V gene: TRBV18
clone size: NA
CDR3 protein: CASSPNGQGARSNQPQHF
CDR3 DNA: TGTGCCAGCTCACCTAACGGTCAAGGGGCGCGGAGCAATCAGCCCCAGCATTTT

D gene: NA
J gene: TRBJ2-5
V gene: TRBV7-6
clone size: NA
CDR3 protein: CASSLGPKETQYF
CDR3 DNA: TGTGCCAGCAGCTTAGGACCCAAAGAGACCCAGTACTTC

D gene: NA
J gene: TRBJ1-1
V gene: TRBV5-6
clone size: NA
CDR3 protein: CASSLGGNTEAFF
CDR3 DNA: TGTGCCAGCAGCTTGGGAGGGAACACTGAAGCTTTCTTT

D gene: NA
J gene: TRBJ1-1
V gene: TRBV5-5
clone size: few
CDR3 protein: CASSSVGRSTEAFF
CDR3 DNA: TGTGCCAGCAGCTCTGTCGGGCGGAGCACTGAAGCTTTCTTT

D gene: NA
J gene: TRBJ2-2
V gene: TRBV7-7
clone size: NA
CDR3 protein: CASSFERTGELFF
CDR3 DNA: TGTGCTAGCAGCTTCGAGCGCACCGGGGAGCTGTTTTTT

D gene: NA
J gene: TRBJ2-7
V gene: TRBV7-2
clone size: once
CDR3 protein: CASSLQSSYEQYF
CDR3 DNA: TGTGCCAGCAGCTTACAGAGCTCCTACGAGCAGTACTTC

D gene: TRBD1
J gene: TRBJ1-2
V gene: TRBV2
clone size: once
CDR3 protein: CASEEGGVDGYTF
CDR3 DNA: TGTGCCAGCGAAGAAGGGGGCGTAGATGGCTACACCTTC

D gene: NA
J gene: TRBJ1-2
V gene: TRBV6-1
clone size: NA
CDR3 protein: CASSELRDYGYTF
CDR3 DNA: TGTGCCAGCAGTGAACTCCGGGACTATGGCTACACCTTC

D gene: TRBD2
J gene: TRBJ2-7
V gene: TRBV5-1
clone size: NA
CDR3 protein: CASSLAAGGGPYEQYF
CDR3 DNA: TGCGCCAGCAGCTTGGCCGCGGGGGGCGGACCCTACGAGCAGTACTTC

D gene: NA
J gene: TRBJ1-5
V gene: TRBV7-2
clone size: NA
CDR3 protein: CASSPGRIRNQPQHF
CDR3 DNA: TGTGCCAGCAGCCCCGGACGGATCCGCAATCAGCCCCAGCATTTT

D gene: TRBD1
J gene: TRBJ1-5
V gene: TRBV19
clone size: NA
CDR3 protein: CASMKSTGENQPQHF
CDR3 DNA: TGTGCCAGTATGAAATCGACAGGGGAAAATCAGCCCCAGCATTTT

D gene: TRBD1
J gene: TRBJ1-1
V gene: TRBV6-1
clone size: NA
CDR3 protein: CASSEAETGVAFF
CDR3 DNA: TGTGCCAGCAGTGAAGCGGAGACAGGGGTTGCTTTCTTT

D gene: NA
J gene: TRBJ1-5
V gene: TRBV7-8
clone size: NA
CDR3 protein: CASSEPHKDQPQHF
CDR3 DNA: TGTGCCAGCAGCGAACCCCATAAGGATCAGCCCCAGCATTTT

D gene: NA
J gene: TRBJ1-2
V gene: TRBV30
clone size: once
CDR3 protein: CACLVLGYTF
CDR3 DNA: TGTGCCTGTTTAGTTTTGGGCTACACCTTC

D gene: NA
J gene: TRBJ1-1
V gene: TRBV6-1
clone size: NA
CDR3 protein: CASSDRYSTEAFF
CDR3 DNA: TGTGCCAGCAGTGACAGATATTCCACTGAAGCTTTCTTT

D gene: TRBD2
J gene: TRBJ2-1
V gene: TRBV19
clone size: NA
CDR3 protein: CASSLSPSAGGSSYNEQFF
CDR3 DNA: TGTGCCAGTAGTCTATCCCCCTCAGCGGGGGGATCCTCCTACAATGAGCAGTTCTTC

D gene: TRBD1
J gene: TRBJ2-5
V gene: TRBV25-1
clone size: NA
CDR3 protein: CASESQGEVQETQYF
CDR3 DNA: TGTGCCAGTGAATCACAGGGGGAAGTTCAAGAGACCCAGTACTTC

D gene: NA
J gene: TRBJ1-5
V gene: TRBV7-2
clone size: NA
CDR3 protein: CASSLTHDFNQPQHF
CDR3 DNA: TGTGCCAGCAGTCTCACTCACGATTTCAATCAGCCCCAGCATTTT

D gene: TRBD1
J gene: TRBJ1-2
V gene: TRBV19
clone size: NA
CDR3 protein: CASTAGTGVGYTF
CDR3 DNA: TGTGCCAGTACTGCCGGGACAGGGGTTGGCTACACCTTC

D gene: NA
J gene: TRBJ2-3
V gene: TRBV6-5
clone size: NA
CDR3 protein: CASSYLGFTDTQYF
CDR3 DNA: TGTGCCAGCAGTTACCTGGGGTTCACAGATACGCAGTATTTT

D gene: TRBD1
J gene: TRBJ1-1
V gene: TRBV5-6
clone size: NA
CDR3 protein: CASSPLPGQIFRNTEAFF
CDR3 DNA: TGTGCCAGCAGCCCCTTGCCGGGACAGATTTTTCGGAACACTGAAGCTTTCTTT

D gene: NA
J gene: TRBJ1-6
V gene: TRBV7-3
clone size: NA
CDR3 protein: CASSLSGDWGSPLHF
CDR3 DNA: TGTGCCAGCAGCTTATCGGGCGATTGGGGTTCACCCCTCCACTTT

D gene: NA
J gene: TRBJ2-3
V gene: TRBV20-1
clone size: NA
CDR3 protein: CSARQADTQYF
CDR3 DNA: TGCAGTGCTAGACAGGCAGATACGCAGTATTTT

D gene: TRBD1
J gene: TRBJ1-1
V gene: TRBV11-2
clone size: NA
CDR3 protein: CASSQRARGQTRKNTEAFF
CDR3 DNA: TGTGCCAGCAGCCAAAGGGCACGGGGACAGACAAGAAAGAACACTGAAGCTTTCTTT

D gene: NA
J gene: TRBJ1-5
V gene: TRBV19
clone size: NA
CDR3 protein: CASSMRRGQPQHF
CDR3 DNA: TGTGCCAGTAGTATGCGAAGGGGGCAGCCCCAGCATTTT

D gene: NA
J gene: TRBJ2-1
V gene: TRBV11-3
clone size: NA
CDR3 protein: CASSLDGSSYNEQFF
CDR3 DNA: TGTGCCAGCAGTTTGGACGGTAGCTCCTACAATGAGCAGTTCTTC

D gene: NA
J gene: TRBJ2-1
V gene: TRBV7-2
clone size: NA
CDR3 protein: CASSLAVGAVNEQFF
CDR3 DNA: TGTGCCAGCAGCTTAGCCGTGGGGGCCGTTAATGAGCAGTTCTTC

D gene: TRBD1
J gene: TRBJ1-2
V gene: TRBV9
clone size: NA
CDR3 protein: CASSVGGGAPNYGYTF
CDR3 DNA: TGTGCCAGCAGCGTAGGAGGGGGCGCCCCAAACTATGGCTACACCTTC

D gene: NA
J gene: TRBJ2-1
V gene: TRBV7-2
clone size: NA
CDR3 protein: CASSLRGNDYNEQFF
CDR3 DNA: TGTGCCAGCAGCTTACGAGGGAACGACTACAATGAGCAGTTCTTC

D gene: TRBD1
J gene: TRBJ1-3
V gene: TRBV11-3
clone size: NA
CDR3 protein: CASRKRTGVGNTIYF
CDR3 DNA: TGTGCCAGCAGAAAAAGGACAGGGGTCGGAAACACCATATATTTT

D gene: TRBD2
J gene: TRBJ2-3
V gene: TRBV4-1
clone size: NA
CDR3 protein: CASSQAGGAPDTQYF
CDR3 DNA: TGCGCCAGCAGCCAGGCCGGGGGGGCCCCAGATACGCAGTATTTT

D gene: TRBD1
J gene: TRBJ2-3
V gene: TRBV7-9
clone size: few
CDR3 protein: CASSLTFGTGSNTQYF
CDR3 DNA: TGTGCCAGCAGCCTAACTTTTGGGACAGGGTCGAATACGCAGTATTTT

D gene: NA
J gene: TRBJ2-3
V gene: TRBV5-8
clone size: NA
CDR3 protein: CASSLIGSRLVGGGTQYF
CDR3 DNA: TGTGCCAGCAGCTTGATTGGATCGAGGCTAGTCGGTGGAGGTACGCAGTATTTT

D gene: TRBD2
J gene: TRBJ2-1
V gene: TRBV7-2
clone size: once
CDR3 protein: CASSLSGGYNEQFF
CDR3 DNA: TGTGCCAGCAGCTTATCGGGGGGATACAATGAGCAGTTCTTC

D gene: NA
J gene: TRBJ2-1
V gene: TRBV5-1
clone size: NA
CDR3 protein: CASSLGNTGINEQFF
CDR3 DNA: TGCGCCAGCAGCTTAGGGAATACAGGGATCAATGAGCAGTTCTTC

D gene: NA
J gene: TRBJ1-1
V gene: TRBV18
clone size: NA
CDR3 protein: CASSHQGINTEAFF
CDR3 DNA: TGTGCCAGCTCCCATCAGGGGATAAACACTGAAGCTTTCTTT

D gene: TRBD2
J gene: TRBJ2-5
V gene: TRBV6-5
clone size: NA
CDR3 protein: CASSFTSGGLQETQYF
CDR3 DNA: TGTGCCAGCAGTTTCACTAGCGGGGGGCTCCAAGAGACCCAGTACTTC

D gene: TRBD1
J gene: TRBJ1-2
V gene: TRBV18
clone size: NA
CDR3 protein: CASSLGQGGNNYGYTF
CDR3 DNA: TGTGCCAGCTCCCTCGGACAGGGAGGGAATAACTATGGCTACACCTTC

D gene: NA
J gene: TRBJ1-2
V gene: TRBV4-2
clone size: NA
CDR3 protein: CASSQDPSGRDGYTF
CDR3 DNA: TGTGCCAGCAGCCAAGATCCGTCAGGGAGGGATGGCTACACCTTC

D gene: NA
J gene: TRBJ1-4
V gene: TRBV4-3
clone size: NA
CDR3 protein: CASSQGQLNEKLFF
CDR3 DNA: TGCGCCAGCAGCCAAGGACAGCTTAATGAAAAACTGTTTTTT

D gene: TRBD2
J gene: TRBJ2-1
V gene: TRBV7-3
clone size: NA
CDR3 protein: CASSLGVSGGSYNEQFF
CDR3 DNA: TGTGCCAGCAGCTTGGGGGTTAGCGGGGGTTCCTACAATGAGCAGTTCTTC

D gene: NA
J gene: TRBJ2-5
V gene: TRBV9
clone size: NA
CDR3 protein: CASSVGGLAETQYF
CDR3 DNA: TGTGCCAGCAGCGTGGGGGGACTCGCGGAGACCCAGTACTTC